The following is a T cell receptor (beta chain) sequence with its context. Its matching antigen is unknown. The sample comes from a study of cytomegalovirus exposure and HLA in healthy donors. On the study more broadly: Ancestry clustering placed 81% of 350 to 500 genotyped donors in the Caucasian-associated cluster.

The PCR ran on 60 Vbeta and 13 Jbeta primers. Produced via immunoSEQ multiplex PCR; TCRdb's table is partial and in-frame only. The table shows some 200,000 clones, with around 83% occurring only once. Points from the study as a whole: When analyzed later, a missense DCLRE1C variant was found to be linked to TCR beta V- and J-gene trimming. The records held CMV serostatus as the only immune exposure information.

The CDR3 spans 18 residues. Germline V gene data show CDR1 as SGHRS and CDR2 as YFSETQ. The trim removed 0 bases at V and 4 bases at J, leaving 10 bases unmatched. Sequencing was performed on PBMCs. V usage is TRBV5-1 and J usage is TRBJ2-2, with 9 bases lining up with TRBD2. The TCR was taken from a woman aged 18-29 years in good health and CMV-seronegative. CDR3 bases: TGCGCCAGCAGCTTGGGGTCGGGACTAGCCTCGAGCACCGGGGAGCTGTTTTTT. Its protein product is CASSLGSGLASSTGELFF.